A single sample gave rise to the 28 T cell receptor beta chains below, sequenced in a study of blood T cell repertoires in COVID-19 (dated by TCRdb to the early 2020s). Receptors were amplified or captured by the immunoSEQ multiplex PCR assay. Imported from immuneACCESS, the table was reduced by TCRdb to in-frame sequences with V and J called. These copies leave out some clones; in studies compared against another copy, an unresolved V gene accounts for under half, and the cause of the remainder is not known. The sample has approximately 44,000 clones on record, approximately 90% of them singletons. The ten biggest clones cover about 7.7% of the sample. Sequenced sample: peripheral blood. These receptors originate from a man aged 55-75 years with active COVID-19.

The chain uses TRBV5-1 and TRBJ2-2, with 7 positions matching TRBD1. CDR1 is SGHRS and CDR2 is YFSETQ in the germline V gene. V shed 4 bases, J shed 5 bases, and the junction held 8 bases outside the gene matches. The CDR3 runs to 15 residues. In nucleotides, the CDR3 is TGCGCCAGCAGCCCCGGGACAGTAGCGACCGGGGAGCTGTTTTTT. The encoded protein is CASSPGTVATGELFF.

This sequence joins TRBV27 and TRBJ2-2; the D is unclear. V was pared by 3 bases and J by 8 bases, with 10 bases between. Germline loops: CDR1 MNHEY, CDR2 SMNVEV (reference sequence). The CDR3 is 13 residues long. The CDR3 nucleotides are TGTGCCAGCAGTTTTGGCACCCCGGGGGAGCTGTTTTTT. This gives the protein CASSFGTPGELFF.

The chain couples TRBV7-9 to TRBJ2-1; D is unresolved. V lost 0 bases to trimming and J lost 5 bases, with 11 bases between them. The CDR3 runs to 15 residues. CDR1 SEHNR and CDR2 FQNEAQ come from the germline V gene (reference sequence). CDR3 coding DNA: TGTGCCAGCAGCTTAGCGCGCTCGACTCACAATGAGCAGTTCTTC. As protein: CASSLARSTHNEQFF. Full variable domain (outside the CDR3, taken from reference TRBV7-9 and TRBJ2-1): DTGVSQNPRHKITKRGQNVTFRCDPISEHNRLYWYRQTLGQGPEFLTYFQNEAQLEKSRLLSDRFSAERPKGSFSTLEIQRTEQGDSAMYLCASSLARSTHNEQFFGPGTRLTVL.

This sequence joins TRBV7-2 and TRBJ1-4; 9 positions agree with TRBD1. CDR1 and CDR2 from the germline V gene are SGHTA and FQGNSA. Unmatched junction bases numbered 2, after V lost 4 bases and J lost 2 bases. The CDR3 extends over 15 amino acids. CDR3 bases: TGTGCCAGCAGCTCGGGGACAGGGACTAATGAAAAACTGTTTTTT. This encodes CASSSGTGTNEKLFF. Together with reference TRBV7-2 and TRBJ1-4, the CDR3 gives the full variable domain: GAGVSQSPSNKVTEKGKDVELRCDPISGHTALYWYRQSLGQGLEFLIYFQGNSAPDKSGLPSDRFSAERTGGSVSTLTIQRTQQEDSAVYLCASSSGTGTNEKLFFGSGTQLSVL.

The chain uses TRBV14 and TRBJ2-7; unclear D gene. The CDR3 contains 11 residues. V was cut by 0 bases and J by 6 bases, with 3 bases left in between. From germline, CDR1 is SGHDN and CDR2 FVKESK. The CDR3 spells CASSQDREQYF. CDR3 nucleotide sequence: TGTGCCAGCAGCCAAGACCGCGAGCAGTACTTC.

This chain uses TRBV6-2 or TRBV6-3 with TRBJ2-3; 7 positions match TRBD2. CDR1 and CDR2 from the germline V gene are MNHEY and SVGEGT. The CDR3 consists of 13 residues. V gave up 5 bases and J gave up 6 bases; unmatched junction bases: 5. This CDR3 reads CASSPTSSDTQYF. The CDR3 DNA reads as TGTGCCAGCAGTCCGACTAGCTCGGATACGCAGTATTTT.

The rearrangement uses TRBV5-6 and TRBJ1-1; possibly TRBD1 for D (5 bases). The CDR3 is 16 residues long. V lost 0 bases and J 1 base, leaving 13 bases between the germline ends. Germline CDR1 reads SGHDT; CDR2 reads YYEEEE. For the CDR3, the DNA is TGTGCCAGCAGCTTGGAGGGGTTAACCCGGAACACTGAAGCTTTCTTT. This codes for CASSLEGLTRNTEAFF.

The J gene is TRBJ1-5, the V gene TRBV19; 11 bases map to TRBD1. The CDR3 sequence is 17 residues long. Germline CDR1 is LNHDA and CDR2 is SQIVND (reference sequence). Losses at the gene ends were 4 bases for V and 1 base for J; bases not matched to a gene: 6. The CDR3 here is CASSTLGTGGSNQPQHF. CDR3 coding DNA: TGTGCCAGTAGTACCCTTGGGACAGGGGGAAGCAATCAGCCCCAGCATTTT.

The chain links TRBV27 to TRBJ2-5; 9 nucleotides agree with TRBD1. V was pared by 8 bases and J by 3 bases, with 4 bases of the junction left unmatched. CDR1 is MNHEY and CDR2 is SMNVEV in the germline V gene (reference sequence). The CDR3 spans 13 residues. CDR3 nucleotides: TGTGCCAGCTCGGACAGGGGAAAAGAGACCCAGTACTTC. This encodes CASSDRGKETQYF.

The gene calls are TRBV5-1 and TRBJ2-3, with 8 bases identical to TRBD2. J lost 4 bases, V lost 2 bases, and 6 bases had no gene match. The CDR3 totals 15 residues. CDR1 is SGHRS and CDR2 is YFSETQ in the germline V gene. The DNA for the CDR3 is TGCGCCAGCAGCTTAAGCGGGAGTATCGCAGATACGCAGTATTTT. Its protein is CASSLSGSIADTQYF.

The genes are TRBV4-3 and TRBJ2-7, with a possible D match to TRBD1 (6 bases). From germline, CDR1 is LGHNA and CDR2 YSLEER. V was cut by 2 bases and J by 3 bases, with 14 bases left in between. This CDR3 has 15 amino acids. Here the CDR3 reads CASSQTTTGFYEQYF. The CDR3 region has the DNA TGCGCCAGCAGCCAAACTACTACAGGGTTCTACGAGCAGTACTTC.

V usage is TRBV12-3 or TRBV12-4 and J usage is TRBJ2-7; D is perhaps TRBD2 (5 bases). The CDR3 consists of 12 residues. The ends were cut back, 2 bases at V and 9 bases at J, with 11 bases in the middle. The CDR3 nucleotides are TGTGCCAGCAGTTTATCGGAGGAACGGCAGTACTTC. Its translation: CASSLSEERQYF.

This clone has a single count. The chain links TRBV3-1 (or the pseudogene TRBV3-2) to TRBJ2-2; D is perhaps TRBD1 (5 bases). The V end lost 5 bases, the J end lost 5 bases, and 12 bases lay between the germline ends. There are 14 residues in the CDR3. Per the germline V gene, CDR1 is LGHDT and CDR2 is YNNKEL (reference sequence). The CDR3 DNA follows: TGTGCCAGCAGCGACTTCCAGGGTACCGGGGAGCTGTTTTTT. It specifies CASSDFQGTGELFF.

The rearrangement links TRBV4-2 to TRBJ2-1; 9 bases are a match to TRBD2. The CDR3 covers 16 residues. V gave up 4 bases and J gave up 4 bases; unmatched junction bases: 8. Germline V CDR1 and CDR2: LGHNA, YNFKEQ. The CDR3 DNA is TGTGCCAGCAGCCGAGAACCTAGCGGGGAATACAATGAGCAGTTCTTC. It codes for CASSREPSGEYNEQFF.

In its sample, this clone was seen once. The chain uses TRBV5-1 and TRBJ2-1; weak D call: TRBD2 (5 bases). CDR3 length equals 14 residues. Deletions cut 4 bases from V and 2 bases from J, with 10 bases between. Germline V CDR1 and CDR2: SGHRS, YFSETQ. Here the CDR3 DNA reads TGCGCCAGCAGCCCCTTGGAGGCCTACAATGAGCAGTTCTTC. Amino acid sequence: CASSPLEAYNEQFF.

The J gene is TRBJ2-1, the V gene TRBV19; D is perhaps TRBD2 (6 bases). V was clipped by 7 bases and J by 5 bases, with 12 bases between them. Germline CDR1 and CDR2: LNHDA and SQIVND (reference sequence). The CDR3 has 13 amino acids. The DNA of the CDR3 is TGTGCCAGTACCAGGGAGGCGAACAATGAGCAGTTCTTC. Protein product: CASTREANNEQFF.

This clone was detected only once. This chain connects TRBV6-4 to TRBJ2-3; unclear D gene. Germline V gene lookup returns CDR1 MRHNA and CDR2 SNTAGT. The length of the CDR3 is 14 residues. Trimming took off 2 bases at V and 1 base at J, with 7 bases between the two ends. The CDR3 DNA reads TGTGCCAGCAGTGACGACTCCCGCACAGATACGCAGTATTTT. Residues: CASSDDSRTDTQYF.

V usage is TRBV7-9 and J usage is TRBJ2-3; perhaps TRBD1 as D (5 bases). Trimming took 5 bases from V and 4 from J, leaving 7 bases between them. CDR1 is SEHNR and CDR2 is FQNEAQ in the germline V gene (reference sequence). The CDR3 contains 12 residues. In DNA form, the CDR3 reads TGTGCCAGCAGCGACAGCGCAGATACGCAGTATTTT. Translating it yields CASSDSADTQYF.

The V gene is TRBV5-5, the J gene TRBJ1-1; D gene unclear. This CDR3 comprises 15 residues. V lost 0 bases, J lost 0 bases, and 9 bases lay in between. The germline gives CDR1 SGHKS, CDR2 YYEKEE (reference sequence). This CDR3 reads CASSLGPGMNTEAFF. CDR3 coding DNA: TGTGCCAGCAGCTTGGGGCCGGGGATGAACACTGAAGCTTTCTTT.

V usage is TRBV7-3 and J usage is TRBJ2-1; possibly TRBD2 for D (6 bases). This CDR3 has 16 residues. The V end was cut by 2 bases, the J end by 5 bases, with 16 bases between. Germline V gene lookup returns CDR1 SGHTA and CDR2 FQGTGA. This CDR3 is CASSLRLVPPNNEQFF. CDR3 sequence (DNA): TGTGCCAGCAGCTTACGACTAGTCCCCCCGAACAATGAGCAGTTCTTC.

Only a few counts were recorded for this clone. The chain employs TRBV5-5 and TRBJ2-3, with a possible D match to TRBD1 (6 bases). The CDR3 sequence is 14 residues long. Trimming removed 7 bases from V and 2 bases from J, with 14 bases in between. Germline lookup yields CDR1 SGHKS and CDR2 YYEKEE (reference sequence). The CDR3 loop is CASDSTGNTDTQYF. Written as DNA, the CDR3 is TGTGCCAGCGACTCCACAGGGAACACAGATACGCAGTATTTT.

DNA for the CDR3: TGTGCCAGCCGAGCCGGACAGGGGTATGGCTACACCTTC. Translation: CASRAGQGYGYTF. The chain links TRBV3-1 (or the pseudogene TRBV3-2) to TRBJ1-2; 9 bases agree with TRBD1. CDR3 length equals 13 residues. The V gene's germline CDR1 is LGHDT and CDR2 YNNKEL (reference sequence). V gave up 8 bases and J gave up 5 bases; unmatched junction bases: 6.

The V call is TRBV7-6, the J call TRBJ2-7, with 11 nucleotides matching TRBD2. Per the germline V gene, CDR1 is SGHVS and CDR2 is FNYEAQ. The CDR3 extends over 13 amino acids. Unmatched junction bases numbered 1, after V lost 4 bases and J lost 5 bases. The CDR3 bases are TGTGCCAGCAGCTCGACTAGCGGGAACGAGCAGTACTTC. This encodes CASSSTSGNEQYF.

The chain is built from TRBV4-1 and TRBJ2-5, with 12 bases lining up with TRBD2. The CDR3 runs 17 residues. V shed 0 bases and J 6 bases; nucleotides not matched to a gene: 8. CDR1 is MGHRA, CDR2 YSYEKL, per germline. CDR3 in amino acids: CASSQDLRLAGVKTQYF. CDR3 DNA sequence: TGCGCCAGCAGCCAAGATCTACGACTAGCGGGAGTTAAGACCCAGTACTTC.

This clone occurred a few times. V usage is TRBV6-2 or TRBV6-3 and J usage is TRBJ2-2; 15 bases are a match to TRBD2. Germline loops: CDR1 MNHEY, CDR2 SVGEGT. V trimming: 5 bases; J trimming: 4 bases; junction bases outside the gene matches: 5. This CDR3 has 17 amino acids. The CDR3 loop is CASSRTSGRASTGELFF. The CDR3 region has the DNA TGTGCCAGCAGTAGGACTAGCGGGAGGGCGAGCACCGGGGAGCTGTTTTTT.

V gene TRBV11-2 combines with J gene TRBJ1-3, with D uncertain. CDR1 SGHAT and CDR2 FQNNGV come from the germline V gene. Trimming took off 1 base at V and 4 bases at J, with 8 bases between the two ends. This CDR3 has 14 residues. CDR3 in amino acids: CASSLGPQGNTIYF. The CDR3 DNA follows: TGTGCCAGCAGCTTAGGGCCCCAGGGAAACACCATATATTTT.

The chain employs TRBV10-1 and TRBJ2-2; unclear D gene. CDR1 is WNHNN and CDR2 is SYGVQD in the germline V gene (reference sequence). Trimming shortened V by 4 bases and J by 4 bases, and 4 bases separated the two germline ends. The CDR3 is 12 amino acids. CDR3 sequence: CASSASTGELFF. The CDR3 nucleotides read TGCGCCAGCAGTGCTAGCACCGGGGAGCTGTTTTTT.

This clone was observed a single time. This chain connects TRBV9 to TRBJ2-1; tentative D call: TRBD2 (5 bases). The V end was cut by 1 base, the J end by 7 bases, with 12 bases between. Germline V lookup: CDR1 SGDLS, CDR2 YYNGEE. CDR3 length: 14 residues. The DNA of the CDR3 is TGTGCCAGCAGCGTACGGGGAGATGGTAATGAGCAGTTCTTC. Translated: CASSVRGDGNEQFF.